The clone carrying this T cell receptor (beta chain) has a handful of counts. Residents of about two dozen US areas, aged about 18 to 95 years, made up the participants. Membership in each cohort depended on participant-reported clinical history. Two negative PCRs, clearance, or symptom resolution characterized the recovered Cohort 3 donors. TCRdb's copy holds only in-frame clones and misses some; the assay was immunoSEQ multiplex PCR. The sample shows under 200,000 clones, under 90% of them seen only once. The source of the sample is a study of blood T cell repertoires in COVID-19. Study-level background: From the United States, Italy and Spain came samples of acute and convalescent COVID-19.

Sequenced sample: PBMCs or T cells enriched from blood (not recorded which). The TCR was taken from a man between 60 and 75 years old who had recovered from COVID-19.

The CDR3 DNA reads TGCGCCAGCAGCCCGACCCGGGGGAAGGAGACCCAGTACTTC. Protein sequence: CASSPTRGKETQYF. V usage is TRBV5-1 and J usage is TRBJ2-5; D perhaps matches TRBD2 (6 bases). Trimming pared 4 bases from V and 5 bases from J, leaving 15 bases between. In germline, CDR1 is SGHRS, CDR2 YFSETQ. There are 14 residues in the CDR3.